This section outlines one T cell receptor beta chain sequence together with its context. This entry belongs to a study of blood T cell repertoires in COVID-19. Looking at the study overall: Researchers got acute and convalescent COVID-19 samples from the United States, Italy and Spain.

Across 24 US areas, participants ranged in age from 18 to 89 years. Some clones are missing from TCRdb's copy, which holds only in-frame ones; the method was immunoSEQ multiplex PCR. This table has about 160,000 clones, around 84% appearing once. This clonotype was obtained from a man aged 50-59 years who had recovered from COVID-19. The sample consisted of PBMCs or T cells enriched from blood (not recorded which).

The CDR3 nucleotides are TGCAGCGTTGCGGGCAGGGAAGAAGAAAAACTGTTTTTT. Its protein product is CSVAGREEEKLFF. The chain links TRBV29-1 to TRBJ1-4; D perhaps matches TRBD1 (5 bases). The CDR3 runs 13 residues. Germline assignment: CDR1 SQVTM and CDR2 ANQGSEA. Trimming left V 4 bases short and J 8 bases short, with 14 bases between.